The next 4 T cell receptor beta chains were all read from a single sample in a study of CXCR3-negative and CXCR3-positive naive CD8 T cells. Findings of the study overall: The TRB CDR3s that CXCR3-positive naive cells carried were more hydrophobic than those of CXCR3-negative naive cells.

UMI-labeled 5' RACE yielded the TRB cDNA libraries. After re-calling the 5' RACE reads, TCRdb lists one entry per CDR3 protein, DNA absent. Here the sample table reports about 98,000 distinct CDR3 sequences. These receptors' targets are unknown. Sequences were obtained from naive CXCR3+ CD8+ T cells from blood. Stated subset: CD45RO-CCR7+CD27+CD95- naive CD8+ T cells expressing CXCR3 (TNR3+). Receptors were obtained from a human donor in good health. Some clones in this sample may be carry-over from other donors' samples.

The chain uses TRBV7-9 and TRBJ2-1; TCRdb reports TRBD1, a call that lacks DNA to check it against. This CDR3 contains 14 residues. Germline-derived CDR1 and CDR2 are SEHNR and FQNEAQ (reference sequence). The CDR3 protein is CASPGQGSYNEQFF.

This chain links TRBV21-1 with TRBJ2-1; with no DNA, the TCRdb D assignment of TRBD2 cannot be verified. TRBV21-1 is classified as a pseudogene. CDR3 length equals 19 residues. CDR3 sequence: CASTSVGLAGGYSYNEQFF.

The chain carries TRBV29-1 and TRBJ2-7; TCRdb proposes TRBD1, but this gene call is untestable without DNA. The V gene's germline CDR1 is SQVTM and CDR2 ANQGSEA. The CDR3 has 16 residues. CDR3 loop: CSVELSGTGDDYEQYF.

The CDR3 spells CASSLVAFRETQYF. This chain links TRBV7-8 with TRBJ2-5. CDR3 size: 14 residues. Looked up from germline, CDR1 is SGHVS and CDR2 is FQNEAQ.